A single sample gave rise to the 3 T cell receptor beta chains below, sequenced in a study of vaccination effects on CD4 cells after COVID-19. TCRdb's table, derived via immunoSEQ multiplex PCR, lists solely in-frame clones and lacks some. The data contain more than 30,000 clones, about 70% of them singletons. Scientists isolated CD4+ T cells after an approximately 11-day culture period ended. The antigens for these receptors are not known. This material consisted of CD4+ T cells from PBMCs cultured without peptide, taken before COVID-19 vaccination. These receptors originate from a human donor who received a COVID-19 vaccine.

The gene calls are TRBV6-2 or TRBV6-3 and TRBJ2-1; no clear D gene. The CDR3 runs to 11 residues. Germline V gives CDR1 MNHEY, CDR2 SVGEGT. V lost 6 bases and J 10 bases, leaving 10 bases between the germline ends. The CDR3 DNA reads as TGTGCCAGCAGCCGACGGTCGGAGCAGTTCTTC. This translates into CASSRRSEQFF.

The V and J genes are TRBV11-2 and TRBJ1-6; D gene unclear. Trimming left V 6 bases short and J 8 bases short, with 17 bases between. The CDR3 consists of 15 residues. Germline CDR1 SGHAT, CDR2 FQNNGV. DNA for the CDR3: TGTGCCAGCAGGCTACCGGGGTCGAGAGATTCACCCCTCCACTTT. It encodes CASRLPGSRDSPLHF.

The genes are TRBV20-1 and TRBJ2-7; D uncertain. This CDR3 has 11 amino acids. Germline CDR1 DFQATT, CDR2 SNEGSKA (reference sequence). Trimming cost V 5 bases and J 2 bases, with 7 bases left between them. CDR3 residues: CSAHSAYEQYF. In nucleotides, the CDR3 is TGCAGTGCTCATTCAGCCTACGAGCAGTACTTC.